This TCR beta chain was sequenced in a study of cytomegalovirus exposure and HLA in healthy donors. Using immunoSEQ multiplex PCR, the repertoire was profiled, and TCRdb retains in-frame clones only, with some absent. The data contain roughly 130,000 clones, 89% of them seen just once; the ten biggest clones take up about 3%. CDR3 size: 17 residues. V lost 3 bases to trimming and J lost 0 bases; unmatched junction nucleotides: 5. The germline CDR1 and CDR2 sequences are SGHTA and FQGNSA. The chain uses TRBV7-2 and TRBJ1-6; 7 bases map to TRBD1. The sample comprised PBMCs. The clonotype originates from a man aged 25-40 years in good health and CMV-seronegative. CDR3 sequence reads: CASSLTGRSSYNSPLHF. The CDR3 bases are TGTGCCAGCAGCTTGACAGGGAGAAGCTCCTATAATTCACCCCTCCACTTT.